These 30 T cell receptor beta chains were all obtained from the same sample, sequenced in a study of blood T cell repertoires in COVID-19. The protocol was immunoSEQ multiplex PCR, while the TCRdb copy is restricted to in-frame clones and leaves out a portion. The profile covers about 210,000 clones, with over 70% appearing a single time and 7% to 10% taken by the ten largest. The sequenced sample was peripheral blood. These receptors all stem from a woman aged 50 to 60 with acute or convalescent COVID-19.

The chain carries TRBV12-3 or TRBV12-4 and TRBJ2-5, with D perhaps TRBD1 (6 bases). Between the trimmed V and J ends, which lost 6 bases and 5 bases, there was a span of 10 bases. The CDR3 length is 12 residues. The CDR3 bases are TGTGCCAGCAGCCAGGGGTGGGAGACCCAGTACTTC. Amino acids: CASSQGWETQYF.

V gene TRBV6-2 or TRBV6-3 combines with J gene TRBJ2-1; TRBD2 matches 8 bases. The CDR3 sequence is 14 residues long. In germline, CDR1 is MNHEY, CDR2 SVGEGT. After removal of 2 bases from V and 8 bases from J, the junction contained 5 bases not matched to a gene. The CDR3 region is CASSYGAGVDEQFF. In nucleotides, the CDR3 is TGTGCCAGCAGTTACGGAGCGGGAGTGGATGAGCAGTTCTTC.

The rearrangement links TRBV28 to TRBJ2-1, with D hard to call. The CDR3 covers 14 residues. V was clipped by 6 bases and J by 3 bases, with 12 bases between them. From germline, CDR1 is MDHEN and CDR2 SYDVKM. The CDR3 region is CASSPGSYYNEQFF. In DNA form, the CDR3 reads TGTGCCAGCAGCCCCGGGTCATACTACAATGAGCAGTTCTTC.

The genes are TRBV6-5 and TRBJ2-7, with D possibly TRBD1 on 5 matching bases. The V gene lost 5 bases and the J gene lost 7 bases, with 18 bases spanning the gap. There are 14 residues in the CDR3. Germline V gives CDR1 MNHEY, CDR2 SVGAGI. The CDR3 is CASSTSPGAREQYF. CDR3 nucleotides: TGTGCCAGCAGTACGAGCCCTGGGGCGAGGGAGCAGTACTTC.

This chain uses TRBV29-1 with TRBJ2-7; 11 nucleotides line up with TRBD2. This CDR3 has 13 residues. In germline, CDR1 is SQVTM, CDR2 ANQGSEA. Unmatched junction bases numbered 1, after V lost 6 bases and J lost 0 bases. The CDR3 bases are TGCAGCGTAACTAGCGGGGGCTCCTACGAGCAGTACTTC. This sequence encodes CSVTSGGSYEQYF.

This chain connects TRBV6-5 to TRBJ2-7; D might be TRBD2 (5 bases). Germline assignment: CDR1 MNHEY and CDR2 SVGAGI. V was trimmed by 5 bases and J by 5 bases, leaving 13 bases between them. The CDR3 extends over 13 amino acids. The CDR3 is CASSPRERDEQYF. In DNA, the CDR3 is TGTGCCAGCAGTCCCCGGGAAAGGGACGAGCAGTACTTC.

This clone was found a few times. The CDR3 sequence is CASSTQGADQPQHF. The DNA for the CDR3 is TGTGCCAGCAGTACACAGGGAGCAGATCAGCCCCAGCATTTT. The chain employs TRBV27 and TRBJ1-5; D is perhaps TRBD1 (6 bases). Deletions cut 5 bases from V and 5 bases from J, with 13 bases between. This CDR3 spans 14 amino acids. CDR1 is MNHEY, CDR2 SMNVEV, per germline (reference sequence).

In this sample, this clone turned up once. The chain combines TRBV11-2 with TRBJ2-3, with 10 positions matching TRBD2. V lost 2 bases and J lost 8; bases outside the gene matches: 13. The CDR3 has 17 amino acids. Germline assignment: CDR1 SGHAT and CDR2 FQNNGV. DNA for the CDR3: TGTGCCAGCAGCTTACTAGATGAGAGCGGGAGGGGAGGTACGCAGTATTTT. It yields the protein CASSLLDESGRGGTQYF.

The V call is TRBV5-4, the J call TRBJ2-2; the match to TRBD2 covers 8 bases. This CDR3 contains 18 residues. Germline CDR1 and CDR2: SGHNT and YYREEE (reference sequence). Trimming at V came to 1 base and at J to 4 bases, leaving 12 bases not matched to a gene. The CDR3 reads CASSLIIGGARGTGELFF. The CDR3 DNA reads as TGTGCCAGCAGCTTGATTATCGGGGGGGCCCGAGGCACCGGGGAGCTGTTTTTT.

The chain has TRBV11-3 and TRBJ2-1, with D possibly TRBD1 on 6 matching bases. CDR3 length: 17 residues. The germline gives CDR1 SGHNT, CDR2 YENEEA. V shed 1 base and J shed 1 base, with 14 bases lying between them. The CDR3 loop reads CASSLGGARGSYNEQFF. The CDR3 DNA is TGTGCCAGCAGCTTAGGAGGCGCCAGGGGTTCCTACAATGAGCAGTTCTTC.

The V gene is TRBV30, the J gene TRBJ2-7; the match to TRBD2 covers 7 bases. V gave up 4 bases and J gave up 0 bases; unmatched junction bases: 6. The CDR3 extends over 14 amino acids. Germline CDR1 and CDR2: GTSNPN and SVGIG (reference sequence). CDR3 residues: CAWNTGGSSYEQYF. The CDR3 DNA reads as TGTGCCTGGAATACCGGCGGGAGCTCCTACGAGCAGTACTTC.

DNA for the CDR3: TGTGCCAGCATGTCGTCTAGCCAGTCCTACAATGAGCAGTTCTTC. Protein: CASMSSSQSYNEQFF. The rearrangement joins TRBV6-5 to TRBJ2-1, with a weak D call TRBD2 (5 bases). CDR3 size: 15 residues. Germline V CDR1 and CDR2: MNHEY, SVGAGI. The V and J ends lost 7 bases and 1 base respectively, with 14 bases between them.

The chain recombines TRBV11-2 with TRBJ2-2; 8 positions agree with TRBD2. Per germline, CDR1 SGHAT and CDR2 FQNNGV. The CDR3 runs 16 residues. The junction had 7 bases not matched to a gene; V was cut back by 1 base and J by 6 bases. The CDR3 spells CASSLAAGVESGELFF. In DNA, the CDR3 is TGTGCCAGCAGCTTAGCAGCGGGAGTCGAATCCGGGGAGCTGTTTTTT.

CDR3 coding DNA: TGCGCCAGCAGCTTGGAGTTACCGGGGTTCACTAATGAAAAACTGTTTTTT. Translation gives CASSLELPGFTNEKLFF. This chain joins TRBV5-1 and TRBJ1-4, with no clear D. This CDR3 is built from 17 residues. Trimming took off 0 bases at V and 2 bases at J, with 14 bases between the two ends. Germline loops: CDR1 SGHRS, CDR2 YFSETQ.

CDR3 region: CASSWPVGEVGANVLTF. As DNA, the CDR3 is TGTGCCAGCAGCTGGCCCGTCGGGGAGGTTGGGGCCAACGTCCTGACTTTC. The chain couples TRBV5-4 to TRBJ2-6; perhaps TRBD2 as D (6 bases). CDR1 is SGHNT, CDR2 YYREEE, per germline (reference sequence). This CDR3 is 17 amino acids long. V lost 3 bases to trimming and J lost 3 bases, with 16 bases between them.

V gene TRBV28 combines with J gene TRBJ1-5; D unclear. Trimming took off 8 bases at V and 13 bases at J, with 21 bases between the two ends. The CDR3 is 13 residues long. Germline CDR1 and CDR2: MDHEN and SYDVKM. This CDR3 reads CASSGRPFTRQHF. Here the CDR3 DNA reads TGTGCCAGCTCCGGGAGACCATTCACCCGTCAGCATTTT.

V and J are TRBV6-5 and TRBJ1-2; TRBD1 matches at 9 bases. V dropped 4 bases and J dropped 8; count of bases not matched to a gene: 8. Germline loops: CDR1 MNHEY, CDR2 SVGAGI. The CDR3 runs to 14 residues. CDR3 nucleotide sequence: TGTGCCAGCAGTTGGGGAGGACAGGGGATCGGCTACACCTTC. Protein: CASSWGGQGIGYTF.

V and J are TRBV9 and TRBJ2-3, with TRBD2 identical over 16 bases. Germline-derived CDR1 and CDR2 are SGDLS and YYNGEE. This CDR3 region has 18 residues. V trimming: 0 bases; J trimming: 4 bases; junction bases outside the gene matches: 5. The DNA of the CDR3 is TGTGCCAGCAGCGTAGCTGGGACTAGCGGGAGGGAGTCAGATACGCAGTATTTT. Translated: CASSVAGTSGRESDTQYF.

The chain links TRBV19 to TRBJ1-5, with no clear D. Germline loops: CDR1 LNHDA, CDR2 SQIVND (reference sequence). V lost 1 base to trimming and J lost 7 bases, with 5 bases between them. CDR3 size: 12 residues. The CDR3 protein is CASSIGGQPQHF. The CDR3 DNA sequence: TGTGCCAGTAGTATAGGAGGGCAGCCCCAGCATTTT.

This chain joins TRBV25-1 and TRBJ2-7; possibly TRBD1 for D (6 bases). This CDR3 contains 15 residues. Trimming cost V 3 bases and J 4 bases, with 16 bases left between them. Germline values: CDR1 MGHDK, CDR2 SYGVNS. The CDR3 reads CASSDAGTSFYEQYF. Written as DNA, the CDR3 is TGTGCCAGCAGTGACGCCGGGACAAGCTTTTACGAGCAGTACTTC.

This chain joins TRBV6-5 and TRBJ1-5, with a possible D match to TRBD1 (6 bases). This CDR3 comprises 13 residues. Trimming removed 8 bases from V and 3 bases from J, with 11 bases in between. The germline CDR1 and CDR2 sequences are MNHEY and SVGAGI. CDR3 in amino acids: CASFGQNNQPQHF. CDR3 sequence (DNA): TGTGCCAGCTTCGGACAGAACAATCAGCCCCAGCATTTT.

The V gene is TRBV15, the J gene TRBJ2-1, with a possible D match to TRBD1 (6 bases). The CDR3 sequence is 16 residues long. Trimming took off 5 bases at V and 2 bases at J, with 16 bases between the two ends. Germline lookup yields CDR1 LNHNV and CDR2 YYDKDF (reference sequence). The CDR3 DNA reads as TGTGCCACCAGCCCCGATAGGGGGTTCACCTACAATGAGCAGTTCTTC. Protein sequence: CATSPDRGFTYNEQFF. Using reference TRBV15 and TRBJ2-1 for the parts outside the CDR3, the full variable domain is DAMVIQNPRYQVTQFGKPVTLSCSQTLNHNVMYWYQQKSSQAPKLLFHYYDKDFNNEADTPDNFQSRRPNTSFCFLDIRSPGLGDTAMYLCATSPDRGFTYNEQFFGPGTRLTVL.

The V gene is TRBV10-3, the J gene TRBJ2-2, with 12 bases aligning to TRBD2. V was clipped by 3 bases and J by 7 bases; unmatched bases: 6. The CDR3 runs 16 residues. Per the germline V gene, CDR1 is ENHRY and CDR2 is SYGVKD. CDR3 in amino acids: CAISDFLAGGVGELFF. The DNA of the CDR3 is TGTGCCATCAGTGATTTCCTAGCGGGAGGGGTCGGGGAGCTGTTTTTT.

The chain has TRBV5-1 and TRBJ2-7; D is perhaps TRBD2 (6 bases). The germline V and J ends were trimmed by 0 bases and 7 bases, with 17 bases remaining between them. The V gene's germline CDR1 is SGHRS and CDR2 YFSETQ. The CDR3 spans 15 residues. The CDR3 coding sequence is TGCGCCAGCAGCTTGGGTGGACTGTTGGCGGGAGAGCAGTACTTC. Translation gives CASSLGGLLAGEQYF.

The chain recombines TRBV7-9 with TRBJ1-5; no clear D. The CDR3 is 13 residues long. Per the germline V gene, CDR1 is SEHNR and CDR2 is FQNEAQ (reference sequence). Between the trimmed V and J ends, which lost 5 bases and 7 bases, there was a span of 12 bases. The CDR3 nucleotides read TGTGCCAGCAGCCTAACGGGGAAGCAGCCCCAGCATTTT. Encoded protein: CASSLTGKQPQHF.

This clone came up a few times. The chain uses TRBV6-6 and TRBJ2-1; D is perhaps TRBD1 or TRBD2 (7 bases each). Trimming pared 5 bases from V and 10 bases from J, leaving 15 bases between. This CDR3 is built from 13 residues. Germline V CDR1 and CDR2: MNHNY, SVGAGI (reference sequence). The CDR3 loop is CASSQGGHGEQFF. CDR3 DNA sequence: TGTGCCAGCAGTCAGGGGGGGCATGGGGAGCAGTTCTTC.

V and J are TRBV3-1 (or the pseudogene TRBV3-2) and TRBJ2-1, with TRBD2 identical over 9 bases. The V gene's germline CDR1 is LGHDT and CDR2 YNNKEL (reference sequence). The CDR3 is 16 amino acids. Trimming at V came to 1 base and at J to 9 bases, leaving 10 bases not matched to a gene. Here the CDR3 DNA reads TGTGCCAGCAGCCAAGTAGGGCTAGCGGGATATCTTGAGCAGTTCTTC. The encoded protein is CASSQVGLAGYLEQFF.

This clone was detected once. The rearrangement joins TRBV14 to TRBJ1-4; TRBD1 matches 7 bases. The CDR3 spans 15 residues. V lost 0 bases and J lost 7; bases outside the gene matches: 5. Germline CDR1 is SGHDN and CDR2 is FVKESK. CDR3 sequence: CASSQDRGGGEKLFF. CDR3 in DNA: TGTGCCAGCAGCCAAGATAGAGGGGGCGGTGAAAAACTGTTTTTT. The complete variable domain, with remaining parts taken from reference TRBV14 and TRBJ1-4, reads EAGVTQFPSHSVIEKGQTVTLRCDPISGHDNLYWYRRVMGKEIKFLLHFVKESKQDESGMPNNRFLAERTGGTYSTLKVQPAELEDSGVYFCASSQDRGGGEKLFFGSGTQLSVL.

The rearrangement links TRBV6-6 to TRBJ2-3, with TRBD2 as a possible D gene (7 bases). Germline lookup yields CDR1 MNHNY and CDR2 SVGAGI (reference sequence). V was shortened by 7 bases and J by 5 bases, with 16 bases between the two germline ends. The CDR3 contains 14 residues. This chain's CDR3 is CASISRGGGDTQYF. CDR3 DNA sequence: TGTGCCAGCATCTCTAGGGGGGGAGGAGATACGCAGTATTTT.

The genes are TRBV19 and TRBJ1-1, with 7 positions matching TRBD1. The CDR3 is made up of 16 amino acids. J gave up 10 bases and V 3 bases, and 17 bases lay outside the gene matches. Germline assignment: CDR1 LNHDA and CDR2 SQIVND (reference sequence). CDR3 residues: CASSIFSGTETSGAFF. The CDR3 coding sequence is TGTGCCAGTAGTATTTTTTCCGGGACAGAGACCTCCGGAGCTTTCTTT.